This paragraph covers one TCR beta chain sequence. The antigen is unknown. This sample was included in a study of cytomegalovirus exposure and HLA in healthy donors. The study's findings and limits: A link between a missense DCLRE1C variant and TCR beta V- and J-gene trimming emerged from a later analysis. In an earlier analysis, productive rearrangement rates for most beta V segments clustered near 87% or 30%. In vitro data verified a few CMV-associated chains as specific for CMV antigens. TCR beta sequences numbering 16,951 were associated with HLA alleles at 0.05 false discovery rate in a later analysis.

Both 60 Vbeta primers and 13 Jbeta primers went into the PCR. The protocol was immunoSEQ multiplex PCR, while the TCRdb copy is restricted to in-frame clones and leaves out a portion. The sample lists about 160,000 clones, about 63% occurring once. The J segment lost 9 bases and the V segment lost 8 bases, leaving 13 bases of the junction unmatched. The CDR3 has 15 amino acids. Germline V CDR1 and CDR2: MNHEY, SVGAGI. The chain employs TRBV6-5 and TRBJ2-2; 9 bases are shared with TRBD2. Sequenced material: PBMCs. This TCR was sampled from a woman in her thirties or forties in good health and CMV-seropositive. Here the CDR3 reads CASGGNAGGLRELFF. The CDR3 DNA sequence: TGTGCCAGCGGTGGGAATGCGGGAGGGCTCCGGGAGCTGTTTTTT.